The present entry profiles one TCR beta chain with its context. These data originate in a study of blood T cell repertoires in COVID-19. Study overall: Sources were T cells, B-cell-depleted T cells, or PBMCs; the material itself was cDNA or gDNA.

Germline values: CDR1 ENHRY, CDR2 SYGVKD. V lost 1 base, J lost 0 bases, and 7 bases lay in between. This CDR3 region has 14 residues. Enrolled through a virtual design, the participants were between roughly 18 and 89 years of age and came from around 25 US areas. Resolution of symptoms, clearance, or two negative PCRs was present in recovered Cohort 3 donors. Sequencing was performed with immunoSEQ multiplex PCR; in TCRdb, only in-frame clones are kept and a portion is missing. The sample holds around 310,000 clones, 89% seen once. The specimen was PBMCs or T cells enriched from blood (not recorded which). The receptor was derived from a woman aged 40-49 years who had recovered from COVID-19. The rearrangement uses TRBV10-3 and TRBJ2-7, with D possibly being TRBD1 (5 bases). CDR3 nucleotide sequence: TGTGCCATCAGTGAGTTGGACAACTCCTACGAGCAGTACTTC. Protein sequence: CAISELDNSYEQYF.